The rows below give T cell receptor beta chains drawn from one sample of a study of human T cells and chemical hapten exposure. TCRdb reanalysed the RACE reads using MiXCR and keeps one entry per CDR3 protein. Here the sample spans around 99,000 distinct CDR3 sequences, around 11% being singletons. Sequenced here: whole blood, sampled in connection with sensitization to the hapten diphenylcyclopropenone (DPC). Every receptor here comes from a woman aged 40 to 50 with alopecia areata. Some clones in this sample may be carry-over from other donors' samples. The CDR3 runs from the conserved cysteine through the conserved F or W. Fields, in order: V gene, clone size, D gene, J gene, CDR3 protein, CDR3 DNA. A D gene is named only where the DNA matches it firmly. A row's size may be missing; if present it is once, few, many or a size class.

V gene: TRBV7-6
clone size: few
D gene: TRBD1
J gene: TRBJ2-5
CDR3 protein: CASSLRRDRGPETQYF
CDR3 DNA: TGTGCCAGCAGCTTAAGAAGAGATAGGGGGCCAGAGACCCAGTACTTC

V gene: TRBV29-1
clone size: -
D gene: -
J gene: TRBJ2-3
CDR3 protein: CSVEKVRSTDTQYF
CDR3 DNA: TGCAGCGTTGAAAAGGTTCGGAGCACAGATACGCAGTATTTT

V gene: TRBV6-2/TRBV6-3
clone size: many
D gene: -
J gene: TRBJ1-1
CDR3 protein: CASSGHGLAFF
CDR3 DNA: TGTGCCAGCTCGGGACACGGTTTAGCTTTCTTT

V gene: TRBV29-1
clone size: many
D gene: -
J gene: TRBJ2-7
CDR3 protein: CSVGVVQGRGDEQYF
CDR3 DNA: TGCAGCGTTGGAGTCGTCCAGGGGAGGGGTGACGAGCAGTACTTC

V gene: TRBV20-1
clone size: few
D gene: -
J gene: TRBJ1-5
CDR3 protein: CSARDYLSNQPQHF
CDR3 DNA: TGCAGTGCTAGAGATTACCTCAGCAATCAGCCCCAGCATTTT

V gene: TRBV7-3
clone size: many
D gene: TRBD2
J gene: TRBJ2-3
CDR3 protein: CASSSTSGRDTQYF
CDR3 DNA: TGTGCCAGCAGCTCGACTAGCGGGAGGGATACGCAGTATTTT

V gene: TRBV20-1
clone size: few
D gene: TRBD2
J gene: TRBJ2-1
CDR3 protein: CSASGLVPRGYNEQFF
CDR3 DNA: TGCAGTGCTAGTGGACTAGTCCCGCGGGGATACAATGAGCAGTTCTTC

V gene: TRBV5-1
clone size: -
D gene: -
J gene: TRBJ2-7
CDR3 protein: CASSRQASSYEQYF
CDR3 DNA: TGCGCCAGCAGTCGGCAGGCGTCCTCCTACGAGCAGTACTTC

V gene: TRBV24-1
clone size: few
D gene: -
J gene: TRBJ2-2
CDR3 protein: CATSREALAISGELFF
CDR3 DNA: TGTGCCACCAGCAGGGAGGCTCTGGCGATTTCCGGGGAGCTGTTTTTT

V gene: TRBV7-9
clone size: few
D gene: -
J gene: TRBJ1-1
CDR3 protein: CASSSQTQSEAFF
CDR3 DNA: TGTGCCAGCAGCTCCCAGACACAGAGTGAAGCTTTCTTT

V gene: TRBV7-9
clone size: few
D gene: TRBD1
J gene: TRBJ1-6
CDR3 protein: CASSRDSNNSPLHF
CDR3 DNA: TGTGCCAGCAGCCGGGACAGCAATAATTCACCCCTCCACTTT

V gene: TRBV28
clone size: -
D gene: -
J gene: TRBJ2-6
CDR3 protein: CASSLSTRGVSGANVLTF
CDR3 DNA: TGTGCCAGCAGTTTGTCAACGCGAGGGGTCTCTGGGGCCAACGTCCTGACTTTC

V gene: TRBV4-3
clone size: few
D gene: -
J gene: TRBJ2-5
CDR3 protein: CASSQEWSRVETQYF
CDR3 DNA: TGCGCCAGCAGCCAAGAATGGTCGAGGGTTGAGACCCAGTACTTC

V gene: TRBV11-3
clone size: -
D gene: TRBD1
J gene: TRBJ2-3
CDR3 protein: CASSSRTGFTDTQYF
CDR3 DNA: TGTGCCAGCAGCTCCAGGACAGGGTTCACGGATACGCAGTATTTT

V gene: TRBV19
clone size: -
D gene: -
J gene: TRBJ2-1
CDR3 protein: CASSKERTNEQFF
CDR3 DNA: TGTGCCAGTAGTAAGGAGCGGACCAATGAGCAGTTCTTC

V gene: TRBV5-6
clone size: -
D gene: -
J gene: TRBJ2-5
CDR3 protein: CASSLRFPGQETQYF
CDR3 DNA: TGTGCCAGCAGCTTGAGATTTCCAGGACAAGAGACCCAGTACTTC

V gene: TRBV20-1
clone size: -
D gene: TRBD2
J gene: TRBJ2-7
CDR3 protein: CSAREIGGSLNEQYF
CDR3 DNA: TGCAGTGCTAGAGAAATAGGCGGGAGCTTGAACGAGCAGTACTTC

V gene: TRBV5-5
clone size: many
D gene: -
J gene: TRBJ1-1
CDR3 protein: CASSITANTEAFF
CDR3 DNA: TGTGCCAGCAGCATCACAGCGAACACTGAAGCTTTCTTT

V gene: TRBV24-1
clone size: many
D gene: -
J gene: TRBJ2-1
CDR3 protein: CATSDPPAQEQFF
CDR3 DNA: TGTGCCACCAGTGATCCCCCGGCACAGGAGCAGTTCTTC

V gene: TRBV12-2
clone size: -
D gene: -
J gene: TRBJ1-1
CDR3 protein: CASRLLQGQNTEAFF
CDR3 DNA: TGTGCAAGTCGCCTATTACAGGGACAGAACACTGAAGCTTTCTTT

V gene: TRBV28
clone size: many
D gene: TRBD1
J gene: TRBJ1-2
CDR3 protein: CASRPSPGTGEGYTF
CDR3 DNA: TGTGCCAGCCGACCCTCACCCGGGACAGGTGAAGGCTACACCTTC

V gene: TRBV29-1
clone size: few
D gene: -
J gene: TRBJ2-3
CDR3 protein: CSVIPGASSTDTQYF
CDR3 DNA: TGCAGCGTTATCCCAGGGGCATCTAGCACAGATACGCAGTATTTT

V gene: TRBV15
clone size: many
D gene: -
J gene: TRBJ1-2
CDR3 protein: CATSREAAGAPRYGYTF
CDR3 DNA: TGTGCCACCAGCAGAGAGGCGGCGGGGGCGCCCCGCTATGGCTACACCTTC

V gene: TRBV9
clone size: few
D gene: -
J gene: TRBJ2-5
CDR3 protein: CASSPGGQETQYF
CDR3 DNA: TGTGCCAGCAGTCCCGGGGGACAAGAGACCCAGTACTTC

V gene: TRBV7-9
clone size: -
D gene: -
J gene: TRBJ2-5
CDR3 protein: CASSLGWGSETQYF
CDR3 DNA: TGTGCCAGCAGCTTAGGATGGGGTTCGGAGACCCAGTACTTC

V gene: TRBV9
clone size: -
D gene: -
J gene: TRBJ1-1
CDR3 protein: CASSPQAQSTEAFF
CDR3 DNA: TGTGCCAGCAGCCCCCAGGCCCAGAGCACTGAAGCTTTCTTT

V gene: TRBV6-5
clone size: -
D gene: -
J gene: TRBJ2-7
CDR3 protein: CASRLLGDSYEQYF
CDR3 DNA: TGTGCCAGCAGACTCCTCGGGGACTCCTACGAGCAGTACTTC

V gene: TRBV28
clone size: few
D gene: -
J gene: TRBJ1-2
CDR3 protein: CASRAPLGLAYGYTF
CDR3 DNA: TGTGCCAGCAGAGCTCCCTTGGGGCTGGCCTATGGCTACACCTTC

V gene: TRBV7-9
clone size: many
D gene: TRBD1
J gene: TRBJ2-5
CDR3 protein: CASSLGTGVKTQYF
CDR3 DNA: TGTGCCAGCAGCTTGGGGACAGGGGTGAAGACCCAGTACTTC

V gene: TRBV12-3/TRBV12-4
clone size: -
D gene: -
J gene: TRBJ2-5
CDR3 protein: CASRAVFQETQYF
CDR3 DNA: TGTGCCAGCAGAGCGGTATTCCAAGAGACCCAGTACTTC

V gene: TRBV5-1
clone size: -
D gene: -
J gene: TRBJ2-5
CDR3 protein: CASSLRWEETQYF
CDR3 DNA: TGCGCCAGCAGCTTGCGTTGGGAAGAGACCCAGTACTTC

V gene: TRBV20-1
clone size: -
D gene: -
J gene: TRBJ2-4
CDR3 protein: CSALPGPKNIQYF
CDR3 DNA: TGCAGTGCCCTCCCCGGACCCAAAAACATTCAGTACTTC

V gene: TRBV12-3/TRBV12-4
clone size: few
D gene: TRBD2
J gene: TRBJ2-1
CDR3 protein: CASSTPAGGSYNEQFF
CDR3 DNA: TGTGCCAGCAGCACCCCAGCGGGGGGCTCCTACAATGAGCAGTTCTTC

V gene: TRBV7-2
clone size: -
D gene: -
J gene: TRBJ1-1
CDR3 protein: CASSLELPNTEAFF
CDR3 DNA: TGTGCCAGCAGCTTAGAACTGCCGAACACTGAAGCTTTCTTT

V gene: TRBV5-5
clone size: -
D gene: -
J gene: TRBJ2-1
CDR3 protein: CASSPWGPTTSYNEQFF
CDR3 DNA: TGTGCCAGCAGCCCGTGGGGGCCGACGACCTCCTACAATGAGCAGTTCTTC

V gene: TRBV18
clone size: many
D gene: TRBD1
J gene: TRBJ2-1
CDR3 protein: CASSPQGPNEQFF
CDR3 DNA: TGTGCCAGCTCCCCACAGGGGCCTAATGAGCAGTTCTTC

V gene: TRBV6-2/TRBV6-3
clone size: -
D gene: -
J gene: TRBJ2-5
CDR3 protein: CASSYGPAAGTQYF
CDR3 DNA: TGTGCCAGCAGTTACGGACCAGCTGCTGGGACCCAGTACTTC

V gene: TRBV28
clone size: few
D gene: TRBD1
J gene: TRBJ2-7
CDR3 protein: CASSLRDRADEQYF
CDR3 DNA: TGTGCCAGCAGTTTAAGGGACAGGGCCGACGAGCAGTACTTC

V gene: TRBV7-3
clone size: few
D gene: TRBD1
J gene: TRBJ2-2
CDR3 protein: CASSSTGLGTGELFF
CDR3 DNA: TGTGCCAGCAGCTCGACAGGGCTCGGCACCGGGGAGCTGTTTTTT